Shown below are 19 T cell receptor beta chains from a single sample sequenced in a study of shared clonotypes between healthy human individuals. Here immunoSEQ multiplex PCR was the method, and the copy in TCRdb shows in-frame clones only, minus some. The table records over a million clones, approximately 78% of them present only once. The sample comprised memory CD4+ T cells from PBMCs. Subset specified: CD45RA-negative fraction. The receptor set was obtained from a young man in good health. Some clones in this sample may be carry-over from other donors' samples.

The J gene is TRBJ2-5, the V gene TRBV11-2; tentative D call: TRBD1 (5 bases). Per germline, CDR1 SGHAT and CDR2 FQNNGV. CDR3 length: 14 amino acids. V was shortened by 5 bases and J by 2 bases, with 12 bases between the two germline ends. The CDR3 is CASSALGPQETQYF. CDR3 sequence (DNA): TGTGCCAGCAGCGCTCTGGGGCCTCAAGAGACCCAGTACTTC.

V usage is TRBV28 and J usage is TRBJ2-7, with 7 nucleotides matching TRBD2. This CDR3 region has 13 residues. V lost 2 bases, J lost 9 bases, and 7 bases stayed unmatched. CDR1 and CDR2 (germline): MDHEN, SYDVKM. As DNA, the CDR3 is TGTGCCAGCAGTTTAAGGGGCGGGAGAGGGCAGTACTTC. This sequence encodes CASSLRGGRGQYF.

The CDR3 DNA reads as TGTGCCACCTTAAGGGGAGTCCAAGAGACCCAGTACTTC. It codes for CATLRGVQETQYF. This chain joins TRBV2 and TRBJ2-5; D might be TRBD1 or TRBD2, each matching 5 bases. The CDR3 extends over 13 amino acids. The germline gives CDR1 SNHLY, CDR2 FYNNEI. The V end was cut by 10 bases, the J end by 1 base, with 13 bases between.

V is TRBV7-2 and J is TRBJ2-7; a weak D match, TRBD2 (5 bases). The CDR3 consists of 15 residues. CDR1 and CDR2 from the germline V gene are SGHTA and FQGNSA. Trimming took 1 base from V and 4 from J, leaving 14 bases between them. The CDR3 spells CASSLEWTGNYEQYF. CDR3 nucleotide sequence: TGTGCCAGCAGCTTAGAGTGGACTGGAAATTACGAGCAGTACTTC. Combining the CDR3 with reference TRBV7-2 and TRBJ2-7 gives the whole variable domain GAGVSQSPSNKVTEKGKDVELRCDPISGHTALYWYRQSLGQGLEFLIYFQGNSAPDKSGLPSDRFSAERTGGSVSTLTIQRTQQEDSAVYLCASSLEWTGNYEQYFGPGTRLTVT.

The chain couples TRBV7-2 to TRBJ1-1; the D gene is possibly TRBD1 (5 bases). The ends were cut back, 5 bases at V and 4 bases at J, with 17 bases in the middle. The CDR3 runs to 15 residues. Germline V CDR1 and CDR2: SGHTA, FQGNSA. The CDR3 DNA reads TGTGCCAGCAGCCAACGGACATTACCCGGCACTGAAGCTTTCTTT. It encodes CASSQRTLPGTEAFF.

The V and J genes are TRBV7-9 and TRBJ2-1; D possibly corresponds to TRBD2 (6 bases). The germline gives CDR1 SEHNR, CDR2 FQNEAQ (reference sequence). The CDR3 length is 15 residues. V dropped 4 bases and J dropped 6 bases, with 16 bases sitting between them. The CDR3 sequence is CASSSPGTRINEQFF. DNA for the CDR3: TGTGCCAGCAGCTCCCCCGGGACTCGGATCAATGAGCAGTTCTTC.

On this clone: A far larger clone is off by one base, so a read error is likely. The chain is built from TRBV11-1 and TRBJ1-1; 8 bases are shared with TRBD1. Losses at the gene ends were 5 bases for V and 12 bases for J; bases not matched to a gene: 11. This CDR3 spans 13 amino acids. Per germline, CDR1 SGHAT and CDR2 FQDESV (reference sequence). CDR3 DNA sequence: TGTGCCAGCAGCCCCCAAACACAGGGGGAGACTTTCTTT. It codes for CASSPQTQGETFF. The whole variable domain, filled in from reference TRBV11-1 and TRBJ1-1, reads EAEVAQSPRYKITEKSQAVAFWCDPISGHATLYWYRQILGQGPELLVQFQDESVVDDSQLPKDRFSAERLKGVDSTLKIQPAELGDSAMYLCASSPQTQGETFFGQGTRLTVV.

The table lists this clone with a few counts. Other DNA sequences in this sample translate to the same CDR3. The V gene is TRBV20-1, the J gene TRBJ2-5; D possibly uses TRBD1 or TRBD2 (6 bases each). The CDR3 has 11 residues. Germline CDR1 reads DFQATT; CDR2 reads SNEGSKA (reference sequence). The V end lost 4 bases, the J end lost 4 bases, and 7 bases lay between the germline ends. The CDR3 is CSAKGGETQYF. The CDR3 DNA follows: TGCAGTGCTAAGGGGGGAGAGACCCAGTACTTC.

The gene calls are TRBV5-1 and TRBJ1-4, with D maybe TRBD1 (5 bases). Germline V gene sequence: CDR1 SGHRS, CDR2 YFSETQ. This CDR3 region has 15 residues. The V end lost 1 base, the J end lost 7 bases, and 14 bases lay between the germline ends. DNA for the CDR3: TGCGCCAGCAGCTTGTCGGCTAGCGGGGGTGAAAAACTGTTTTTT. It translates to CASSLSASGGEKLFF.

The chain links TRBV29-1 to TRBJ1-1, with D maybe TRBD1 (5 bases). This CDR3 has 17 amino acids. Germline V CDR1 and CDR2: SQVTM, ANQGSEA. V was clipped by 4 bases and J by 7 bases, with 28 bases between them. This CDR3 is CSVVSDSVGIRNGEAFF. CDR3 nucleotides: TGCAGCGTTGTTAGCGACAGCGTGGGTATAAGGAACGGTGAAGCTTTCTTT.

This clone showed up just a few times. This chain joins TRBV5-4 and TRBJ2-1; 10 bases agree with TRBD2. The V gene's germline CDR1 is SGHNT and CDR2 YYREEE (reference sequence). There are 16 residues in the CDR3. Trimming took 1 base from V and 8 from J; bases not matched to a gene: 9. As DNA, the CDR3 is TGTGCCAGCAGCTTGCAGCGGCTAGCGGGAGCCGATGAGCAGTTCTTC. Its translation: CASSLQRLAGADEQFF.

In the case of this clone: A much larger clone is a single base away; this may be a read error. The CDR3 spells CASSRPGQGTQYF. The DNA for the CDR3 is TGCGCCAGCAGCCGACCCGGACAGGGGACCCAGTACTTC. The V and J genes are TRBV4-1 and TRBJ2-5; TRBD1 aligns across 8 bases. The CDR3 runs 13 residues. Germline CDR1 reads MGHRA; CDR2 reads YSYEKL. Trimming removed 4 bases from V and 7 bases from J; junction bases left unmatched: 5.

This sequence joins TRBV10-3 and TRBJ2-3; 8 nucleotides align to TRBD2. Germline CDR1 ENHRY, CDR2 SYGVKD. The CDR3 covers 19 residues. Trimming took 3 bases from V and 0 from J; bases not matched to a gene: 14. CDR3 region: CAISESTKGLDESTDTQYF. In DNA form, the CDR3 reads TGTGCCATCAGTGAATCAACTAAGGGACTAGACGAAAGCACAGATACGCAGTATTTT.

The chain has TRBV5-1 and TRBJ2-2; 10 bases agree with TRBD1. Looked up from germline, CDR1 is SGHRS and CDR2 is YFSETQ. The ends lost 3 bases at V and 5 bases at J; junction bases unmatched: 10. The length of the CDR3 is 17 residues. CDR3 sequence: CASSSTGTGAGTGELFF. CDR3 bases: TGCGCCAGCAGCTCAACCGGGACAGGGGCCGGAACCGGGGAGCTGTTTTTT.

Points on this clone: Possible read error: a much larger clone is one base away. This same CDR3 is encoded by further DNA sequences in the sample. This chain connects TRBV6-1 to TRBJ1-3; D ambiguous. The CDR3 spans 12 residues. V was trimmed by 0 bases and J by 3 bases, leaving 0 bases between them. Germline V gene data show CDR1 as MNHNS and CDR2 as SASEGT. The CDR3 sequence: CASSEAGNTIYF. In DNA form, the CDR3 reads TGTGCCAGCAGTGAAGCTGGAAACACCATATATTTT.

This CDR3 reads CASSSPGRGIQPPNTGELFF. Here the CDR3 DNA reads TGTGCCAGCAGTTCCCCGGGCAGGGGGATACAACCACCGAACACCGGGGAGCTGTTTTTT. The V gene is TRBV27, the J gene TRBJ2-2; 7 bases fit TRBD1. V was pared by 4 bases and J by 0 bases, with 17 bases of the junction left unmatched. The CDR3 totals 20 residues. Germline V gene lookup returns CDR1 MNHEY and CDR2 SMNVEV (reference sequence).

Only one count was recorded for this clone. The chain has TRBV28 and TRBJ2-7, with D possibly matching TRBD2 (6 bases). CDR1 is MDHEN and CDR2 is SYDVKM in the germline V gene. V lost 8 bases and J 5 bases, leaving 10 bases between the germline ends. CDR3 size: 11 residues. DNA for the CDR3: TGTGCCAGCCGAGGGGAGGACGAGCAGTACTTC. Protein product: CASRGEDEQYF.

The V gene is TRBV2, the J gene TRBJ1-1, with a weak D call TRBD1 (6 bases). Germline CDR1 SNHLY, CDR2 FYNNEI. V was shortened by 1 base and J by 1 base, with 10 bases between the two germline ends. The CDR3 sequence is 15 residues long. The chain's CDR3 is CASSEEGHRNTEAFF. CDR3 sequence (DNA): TGTGCCAGCAGTGAAGAGGGACACCGGAACACTGAAGCTTTCTTT.

The V call is TRBV11-2, the J call TRBJ2-5; maybe TRBD2 (5 bases). Deletions cut 11 bases from V and 5 bases from J, with 15 bases between. This CDR3 spans 12 amino acids. The germline V gene encodes CDR1 SGHAT and CDR2 FQNNGV. The DNA for the CDR3 is TGTGCCGTGGGCGGACTTGGGGAGACCCAGTACTTC. It yields the protein CAVGGLGETQYF.